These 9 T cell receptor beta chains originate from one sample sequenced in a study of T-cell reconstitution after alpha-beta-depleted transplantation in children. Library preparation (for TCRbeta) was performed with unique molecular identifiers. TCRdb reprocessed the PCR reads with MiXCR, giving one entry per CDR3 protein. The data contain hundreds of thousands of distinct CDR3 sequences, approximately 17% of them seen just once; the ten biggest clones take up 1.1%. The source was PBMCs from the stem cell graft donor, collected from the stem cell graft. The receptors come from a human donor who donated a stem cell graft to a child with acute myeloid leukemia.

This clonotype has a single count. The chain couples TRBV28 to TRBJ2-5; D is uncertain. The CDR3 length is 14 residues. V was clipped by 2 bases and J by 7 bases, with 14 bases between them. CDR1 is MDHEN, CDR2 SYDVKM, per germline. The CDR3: CASSLGRMVLTQYF. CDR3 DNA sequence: TGTGCCAGCAGTTTAGGCCGGATGGTTTTGACCCAGTACTTC. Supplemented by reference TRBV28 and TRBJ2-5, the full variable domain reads DVKVTQSSRYLVKRTGEKVFLECVQDMDHENMFWYRQDPGLGLRLIYFSYDVKMKEKGDIPEGYSVSREKKERFSLILESASTNQTSMYLCASSLGRMVLTQYFGPGTRLLVL.

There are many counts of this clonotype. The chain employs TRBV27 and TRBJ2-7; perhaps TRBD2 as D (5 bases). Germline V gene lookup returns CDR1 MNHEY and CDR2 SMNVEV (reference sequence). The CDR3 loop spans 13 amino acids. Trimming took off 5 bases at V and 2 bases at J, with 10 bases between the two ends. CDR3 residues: CASSPGLTYEQYV. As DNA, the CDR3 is TGTGCCAGCAGTCCCGGACTTACCTACGAGCAGTACGTC.

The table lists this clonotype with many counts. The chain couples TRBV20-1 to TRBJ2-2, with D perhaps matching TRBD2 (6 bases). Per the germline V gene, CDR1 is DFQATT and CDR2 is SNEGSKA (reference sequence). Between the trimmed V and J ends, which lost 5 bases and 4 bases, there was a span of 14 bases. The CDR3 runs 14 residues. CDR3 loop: CSAAGRVSTGELFF. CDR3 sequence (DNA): TGCAGTGCTGCGGGGCGGGTTTCCACCGGGGAGCTGTTTTTT.

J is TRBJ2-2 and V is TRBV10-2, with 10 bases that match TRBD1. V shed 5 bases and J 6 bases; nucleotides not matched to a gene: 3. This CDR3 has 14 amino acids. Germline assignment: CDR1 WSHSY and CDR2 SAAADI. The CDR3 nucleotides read TGCGCCAGCAGTTGGACAGGGGGTGCCGGGGAGCTGTTTTTT. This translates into CASSWTGGAGELFF.

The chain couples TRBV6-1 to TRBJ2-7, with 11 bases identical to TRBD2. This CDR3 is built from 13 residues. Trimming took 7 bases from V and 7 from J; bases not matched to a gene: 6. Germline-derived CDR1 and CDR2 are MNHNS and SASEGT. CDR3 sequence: CASMVAGGWEQYF. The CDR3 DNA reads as TGTGCCAGCATGGTAGCGGGGGGGTGGGAGCAGTACTTC.

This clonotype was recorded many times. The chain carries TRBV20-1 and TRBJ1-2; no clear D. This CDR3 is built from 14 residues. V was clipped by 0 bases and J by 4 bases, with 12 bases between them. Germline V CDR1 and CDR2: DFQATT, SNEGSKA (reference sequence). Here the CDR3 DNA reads TGCAGTGCTAGAGATAGAAGCACTGTCTATGGCTACACCTTC. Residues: CSARDRSTVYGYTF.

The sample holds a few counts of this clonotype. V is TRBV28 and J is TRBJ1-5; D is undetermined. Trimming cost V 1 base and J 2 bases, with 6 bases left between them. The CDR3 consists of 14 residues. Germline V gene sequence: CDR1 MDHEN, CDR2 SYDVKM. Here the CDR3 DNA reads TGTGCCAGCAGTTTATCCCCAGGCAATCAGCCCCAGCATTTT. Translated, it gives CASSLSPGNQPQHF. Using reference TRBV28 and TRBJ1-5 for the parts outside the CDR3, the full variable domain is DVKVTQSSRYLVKRTGEKVFLECVQDMDHENMFWYRQDPGLGLRLIYFSYDVKMKEKGDIPEGYSVSREKKERFSLILESASTNQTSMYLCASSLSPGNQPQHFGDGTRLSIL.

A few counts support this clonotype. CDR3: CASSVAGGMNEQFF. Written as DNA, the CDR3 is TGTGCCAGCAGCGTAGCCGGGGGAATGAATGAGCAGTTCTTC. The J gene is TRBJ2-1, the V gene TRBV9, with TRBD2 as a possible D gene (6 bases). The CDR3 is 14 residues long. The V gene lost 0 bases and the J gene lost 7 bases, with 11 bases spanning the gap. Germline V gives CDR1 SGDLS, CDR2 YYNGEE.

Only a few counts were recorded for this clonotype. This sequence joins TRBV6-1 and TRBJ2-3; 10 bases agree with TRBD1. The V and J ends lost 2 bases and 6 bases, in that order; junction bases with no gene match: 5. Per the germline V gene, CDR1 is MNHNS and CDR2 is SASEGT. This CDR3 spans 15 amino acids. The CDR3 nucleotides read TGTGCCAGCAGTGAACAGACAGGGGGCAGGGATACGCAGTATTTT. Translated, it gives CASSEQTGGRDTQYF.